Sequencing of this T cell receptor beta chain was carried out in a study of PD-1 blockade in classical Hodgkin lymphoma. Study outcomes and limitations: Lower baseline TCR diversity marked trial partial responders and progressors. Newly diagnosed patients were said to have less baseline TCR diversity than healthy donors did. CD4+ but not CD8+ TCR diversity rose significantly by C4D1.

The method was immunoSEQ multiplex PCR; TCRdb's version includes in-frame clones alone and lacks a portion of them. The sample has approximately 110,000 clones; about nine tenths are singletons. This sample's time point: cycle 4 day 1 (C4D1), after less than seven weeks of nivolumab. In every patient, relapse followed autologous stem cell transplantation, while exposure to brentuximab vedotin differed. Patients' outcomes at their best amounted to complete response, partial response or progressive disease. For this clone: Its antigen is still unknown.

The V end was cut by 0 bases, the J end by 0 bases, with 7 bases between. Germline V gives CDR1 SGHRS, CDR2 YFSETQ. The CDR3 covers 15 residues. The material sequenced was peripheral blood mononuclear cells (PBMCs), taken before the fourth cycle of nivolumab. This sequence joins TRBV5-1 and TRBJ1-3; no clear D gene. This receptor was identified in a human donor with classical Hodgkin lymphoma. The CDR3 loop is CASSLDLSSGNTIYF. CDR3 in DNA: TGCGCCAGCAGCTTGGACTTGAGCTCTGGAAACACCATATATTTT.